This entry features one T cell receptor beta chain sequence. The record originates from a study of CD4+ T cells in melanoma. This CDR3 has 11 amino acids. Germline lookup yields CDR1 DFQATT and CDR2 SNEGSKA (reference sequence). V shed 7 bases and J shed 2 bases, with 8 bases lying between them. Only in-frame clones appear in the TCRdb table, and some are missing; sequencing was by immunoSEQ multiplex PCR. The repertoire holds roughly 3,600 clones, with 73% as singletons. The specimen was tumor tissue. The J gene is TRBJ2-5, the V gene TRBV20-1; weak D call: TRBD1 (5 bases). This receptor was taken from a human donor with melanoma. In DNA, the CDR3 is TGCAGTGGCCAGGGACAAGAGACCCAGTACTTC. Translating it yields CSGQGQETQYF.